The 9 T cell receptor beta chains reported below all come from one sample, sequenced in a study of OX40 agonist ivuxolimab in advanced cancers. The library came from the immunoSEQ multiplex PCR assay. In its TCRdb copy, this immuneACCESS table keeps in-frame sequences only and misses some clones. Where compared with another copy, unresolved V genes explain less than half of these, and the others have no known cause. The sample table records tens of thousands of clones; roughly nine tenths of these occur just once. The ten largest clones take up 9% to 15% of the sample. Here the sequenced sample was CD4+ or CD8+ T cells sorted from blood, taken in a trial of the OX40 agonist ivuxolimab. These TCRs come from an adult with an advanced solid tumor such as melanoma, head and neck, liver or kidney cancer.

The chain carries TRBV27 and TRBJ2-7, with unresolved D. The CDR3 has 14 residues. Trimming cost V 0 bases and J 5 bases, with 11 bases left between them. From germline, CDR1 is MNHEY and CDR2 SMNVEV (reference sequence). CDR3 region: CASSLSLKSHEQYV. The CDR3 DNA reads TGTGCCAGCAGTTTATCGTTGAAGAGCCACGAGCAGTACGTC.

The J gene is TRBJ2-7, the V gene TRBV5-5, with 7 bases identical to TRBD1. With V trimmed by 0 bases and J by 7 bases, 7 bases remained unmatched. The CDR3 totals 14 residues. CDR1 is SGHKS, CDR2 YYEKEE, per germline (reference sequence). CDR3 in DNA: TGTGCCAGCAGCTTGGCCCCGGGACAGAGAGAGCAGTACTTC. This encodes CASSLAPGQREQYF.

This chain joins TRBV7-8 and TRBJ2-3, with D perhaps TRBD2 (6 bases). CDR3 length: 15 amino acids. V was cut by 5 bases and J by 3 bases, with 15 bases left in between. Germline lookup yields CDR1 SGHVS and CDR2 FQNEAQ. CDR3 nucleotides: TGTGCCAGCAGCCCGGGACTCCGAGGGACAGATACGCAGTATTTT. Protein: CASSPGLRGTDTQYF.

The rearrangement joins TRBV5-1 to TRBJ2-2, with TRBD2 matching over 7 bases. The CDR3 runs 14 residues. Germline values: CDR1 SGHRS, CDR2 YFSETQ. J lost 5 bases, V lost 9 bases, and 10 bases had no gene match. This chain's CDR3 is CATTSGIATGELFF. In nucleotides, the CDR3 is TGCGCCACCACCAGCGGGATTGCGACCGGGGAGCTGTTTTTT.

The CDR3 loop is CASSLEATASYNSPLHF. DNA of the CDR3: TGTGCCAGCAGCTTAGAGGCCACAGCCTCCTATAATTCACCCCTCCACTTT. The chain recombines TRBV7-6 with TRBJ1-6; D ambiguous. Germline-derived CDR1 and CDR2 are SGHVS and FNYEAQ. V was pared by 1 base and J by 0 bases, with 10 bases between. The length of the CDR3 is 17 residues.

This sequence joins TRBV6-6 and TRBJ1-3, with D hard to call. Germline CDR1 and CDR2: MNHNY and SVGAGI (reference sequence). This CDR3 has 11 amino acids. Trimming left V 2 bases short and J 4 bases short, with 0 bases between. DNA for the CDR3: TGTGCCAGCAGTTACGGAAACACCATATATTTT. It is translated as CASSYGNTIYF.

CDR3 protein: CASSPFGGPDTQYF. In DNA, the CDR3 is TGTGCCAGCAGTCCTTTTGGGGGGCCAGATACGCAGTATTTT. The chain links TRBV2 to TRBJ2-3; the D gene could be TRBD1 or TRBD2 (6 bases each). Germline V gives CDR1 SNHLY, CDR2 FYNNEI. The CDR3 is made up of 14 amino acids. V was clipped by 5 bases and J by 4 bases, with 13 bases between them.

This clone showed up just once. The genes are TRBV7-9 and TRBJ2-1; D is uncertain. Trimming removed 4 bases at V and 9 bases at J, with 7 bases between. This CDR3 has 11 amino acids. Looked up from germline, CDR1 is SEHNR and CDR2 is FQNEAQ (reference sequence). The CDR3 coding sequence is TGTGCCAGCAGCTCCTTAAGTGAGCAGTTCTTC. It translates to CASSSLSEQFF.

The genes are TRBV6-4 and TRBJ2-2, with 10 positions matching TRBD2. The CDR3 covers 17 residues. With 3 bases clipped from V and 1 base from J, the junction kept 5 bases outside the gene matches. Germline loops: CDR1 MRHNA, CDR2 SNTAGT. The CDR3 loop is CASSEGLAELNTGELFF. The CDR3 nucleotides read TGTGCCAGCAGTGAAGGACTAGCGGAATTGAACACCGGGGAGCTGTTTTTT.